These T cell receptor beta chains were read from a single sample in a study of cytomegalovirus exposure and HLA in healthy donors. Clones were read by immunoSEQ multiplex PCR, and TCRdb kept only the in-frame ones, dropping some. Here the sample spans 100,000 to 150,000 clones, 80% being singletons. The source material was PBMCs. The receptors here all came from a female donor in good health and CMV-seropositive. The CDR3 runs from the conserved cysteine through the conserved F or W. The D gene is left open where the match is weak. Size values are once, few and many counts, or a class for expanded clones, and some rows have none.

j_call clone_size v_call d_call cdr3_aa cdr3_nt
TRBJ1-5 few TRBV2 . CASSEGILRRERSNQPQHF TGTGCCAGCAGTGAAGGGATTTTAAGGAGGGAGAGGAGCAATCAGCCCCAGCATTTT
TRBJ2-3 once TRBV30 TRBD2 CAFSGTTLTDTQYF TGTGCCTTTTCCGGGACTACCCTCACAGATACGCAGTATTTT
TRBJ2-7 . TRBV5-4 . CASKYGEKSYEQYF TGTGCCAGCAAATATGGGGAGAAATCCTACGAGCAGTACTTC
TRBJ1-4 . TRBV5-4 . CASSRGGEKLFF TGTGCCAGCAGCCGGGGTGGAGAAAAACTGTTTTTT
TRBJ2-2 few TRBV6-5 . CASSYSTRYTGELFF TGTGCCAGCAGTTACTCGACCAGGTACACCGGGGAGCTGTTTTTT
TRBJ2-5 . TRBV7-3 TRBD2 CASSISGGALETQYF TGTGCCAGCAGCATAAGCGGGGGGGCATTAGAGACCCAGTACTTC
TRBJ2-7 . TRBV5-1 . CASSLEPGVSYEQYF TGCGCCAGCAGCTTGGAACCAGGGGTCTCCTACGAGCAGTACTTC
TRBJ1-6 . TRBV5-1 TRBD1 CASSSGGHYNSPLHF TGCGCCAGCAGTTCAGGGGGTCACTATAATTCACCCCTCCACTTT
TRBJ2-7 . TRBV7-2 . CASSLALGGEQYF TGTGCCAGCAGCTTAGCGCTCGGGGGCGAGCAGTACTTC
TRBJ2-7 . TRBV30 TRBD1 CAWTQKGQGDYEQYF TGTGCCTGGACCCAAAAGGGACAGGGGGATTACGAGCAGTACTTC
TRBJ2-1 . TRBV6-5 TRBD2 CASLFSGGSYNEQFF TGTGCCAGCCTGTTTAGCGGGGGATCCTACAATGAGCAGTTCTTC
TRBJ1-1 . TRBV29-1 . CSVGEVLKGEAFF TGCAGCGTCGGGGAGGTGCTCAAGGGTGAAGCTTTCTTT
TRBJ2-7 . TRBV2 . CASSNTAGLRPYEQYF TGTGCCAGCAGTAATACCGCAGGACTACGACCCTACGAGCAGTACTTC
TRBJ1-2 . TRBV6-6 TRBD1 CASSPGQGAGYGYTF TGTGCCAGCAGTCCAGGACAGGGGGCTGGCTATGGCTACACCTTC
TRBJ2-7 . TRBV30 TRBD2 CAWSVSLAGEQYF TGTGCCTGGAGTGTAAGTCTAGCGGGCGAGCAGTACTTC
TRBJ2-5 . TRBV5-1 . CASSFQGRIGETQYF TGCGCCAGCAGCTTTCAGGGGAGAATAGGAGAGACCCAGTACTTC
TRBJ1-1 . TRBV5-6 . CASSLSEVLGGLNTEAFF TGTGCCAGCAGCTTGTCGGAAGTACTGGGGGGTTTGAACACTGAAGCTTTCTTT
TRBJ1-3 . TRBV9 TRBD1 CASSGQGGNTIYF TGTGCCAGCAGCGGACAGGGTGGAAACACCATATATTTT
TRBJ2-1 . TRBV6-4 TRBD2 CASRASGGAGDEQFF TGTGCCAGCAGAGCCTCCGGGGGGGCCGGGGATGAGCAGTTCTTC
TRBJ1-2 . TRBV9 . CASSASLGDYGYTF TGTGCCAGCAGCGCCTCGCTAGGGGACTATGGCTACACCTTC
TRBJ2-7 . TRBV28 TRBD1 CASITGGRDEQYF TGTGCCAGCATCACAGGGGGAAGGGACGAGCAGTACTTC
TRBJ1-1 . TRBV19 . CASSPREMNTEAFF TGTGCCAGTTCCCCAAGGGAGATGAACACTGAAGCTTTCTTT
TRBJ1-5 . TRBV27 TRBD1 CASREQGALSNQPQHF TGTGCCAGCAGGGAACAGGGGGCGCTTAGCAATCAGCCCCAGCATTTT
TRBJ2-1 . TRBV9 TRBD2 CASSAVGLAGGQYNEQFF TGTGCCAGCAGCGCGGTTGGGCTAGCGGGGGGGCAATACAATGAGCAGTTCTTC
TRBJ2-5 . TRBV6-1 . CASSEGGRQTQYF TGTGCCAGCAGTGAAGGGGGCAGGCAGACCCAGTACTTC
TRBJ1-6 . TRBV27 . CASTTLQGKNSPLHF TGTGCCAGCACCACCCTACAGGGAAAGAATTCACCCCTCCACTTT
TRBJ1-1 few TRBV19 . CASSISGRGNTEAFF TGTGCCAGTAGTATCTCAGGGAGGGGAAACACTGAAGCTTTCTTT
TRBJ2-1 . TRBV6-1 TRBD1 CASSEEGRHRGNEQFF TGTGCCAGCAGTGAAGAGGGCAGGCACAGGGGCAATGAGCAGTTCTTC
TRBJ1-3 . TRBV10-3 . CAISETGSSGNTIYF TGTGCCATCAGTGAAACAGGGAGCTCTGGAAACACCATATATTTT
TRBJ1-6 . TRBV6-1 TRBD1 CASSGTGDNSPLHF TGTGCCAGCAGTGGGACAGGGGATAATTCACCCCTCCACTTT
TRBJ1-6 . TRBV5-8 . CASSLVRGGNSPLHF TGTGCCAGCAGCTTGGTTCGGGGGGGTAATTCACCCCTCCACTTT
TRBJ2-1 . TRBV6-1 . CASSEMEASNEQFF TGTGCCAGCAGTGAAATGGAGGCCAGCAATGAGCAGTTCTTC
TRBJ2-7 . TRBV5-1 . CASSSGTSSYEQYF TGCGCCAGCAGCTCCGGTACGAGCTCCTACGAGCAGTACTTC
TRBJ1-6 . TRBV5-1 . CASSLERDSPLHF TGCGCCAGCAGCTTGGAGCGCGATTCACCCCTCCACTTT
TRBJ2-7 . TRBV28 . CASGLPSSIYEQYF TGTGCCAGCGGGCTTCCCTCTTCGATCTACGAGCAGTACTTC
TRBJ1-4 . TRBV30 TRBD1 CAWNSGTGRKLFF TGTGCCTGGAACTCCGGGACAGGGAGAAAACTGTTTTTT
TRBJ1-1 . TRBV5-1 . CASSAQDYTEAFF TGCGCCAGCAGCGCCCAGGACTACACTGAAGCTTTCTTT
TRBJ2-3 . TRBV30 . CAWSMGATDTQYF TGTGCCTGGAGTATGGGGGCCACAGATACGCAGTATTTT
TRBJ1-5 . TRBV2 . CASSGESNQPQHF TGTGCCAGCAGCGGAGAAAGCAATCAGCCCCAGCATTTT
TRBJ1-4 . TRBV18 . CASSQGGNSEKLFF TGTGCCAGCTCTCAGGGTGGAAATAGTGAAAAACTGTTTTTT
TRBJ2-7 few TRBV7-9 . CASSSAYEQYF TGTGCCAGCAGCTCGGCCTACGAGCAGTACTTC
TRBJ1-1 . TRBV7-7 . CASSRVCMNTEAFF TGTGCTAGCAGCCGAGTCTGCATGAACACTGAAGCTTTCTTT
TRBJ1-2 few TRBV6-1 . CASSVDRNYGYTF TGTGCCAGCAGTGTTGACAGAAACTATGGCTACACCTTC
TRBJ2-2 . TRBV5-6 . CASSPGTRGTGELFF TGTGCCAGCAGCCCCGGAACAAGAGGCACCGGGGAGCTGTTTTTT
TRBJ1-6 . TRBV7-2 TRBD1 CASSLGQGGISSPLHF TGTGCCAGCAGCTTAGGACAGGGGGGGATAAGTTCACCCCTCCACTTT
TRBJ1-1 . TRBV6-6 . CASKLREEYTEAFF TGTGCCAGCAAGCTTCGGGAGGAGTACACTGAAGCTTTCTTT
TRBJ1-2 . TRBV9 . CASSVGAGGYTF TGTGCCAGCAGCGTAGGAGCGGGTGGCTACACCTTC
TRBJ1-1 . TRBV5-1 . CASSLELNTEAFF TGCGCCAGCAGCTTAGAGTTGAACACTGAAGCTTTCTTT
TRBJ1-1 . TRBV14 . CASSQDERGITEAFF TGTGCCAGCAGCCAAGACGAGCGGGGGATCACTGAAGCTTTCTTT
TRBJ2-1 few TRBV5-4 . CASSLGGGYNEQFF TGTGCCAGCAGCTTGGGGGGCGGCTACAATGAGCAGTTCTTC
TRBJ2-1 once TRBV6-6 TRBD2 CASSSSGGAWNEQFF TGTGCCAGCAGTTCCAGCGGGGGGGCTTGGAATGAGCAGTTCTTC
TRBJ2-5 . TRBV4-1 TRBD2 CASSQGRAGGVQETQYF TGCGCCAGCAGCCAAGGGAGAGCGGGGGGTGTACAAGAGACCCAGTACTTC
TRBJ2-5 few TRBV7-2 TRBD2 CASSLVAGGGETQYF TGTGCCAGCAGCTTAGTCGCGGGGGGCGGGGAGACCCAGTACTTC
TRBJ2-7 . TRBV28 . CASSPRTASYEQYF TGTGCCAGCAGTCCTCGGACAGCCTCCTACGAGCAGTACTTC